This note documents a single TCR beta chain sequence. The source of the sample is a study of blood T cell repertoires in COVID-19. Germline assignment: CDR1 MNHEY and CDR2 SMNVEV (reference sequence). This CDR3 spans 13 amino acids. V shed 5 bases and J shed 3 bases, with 11 bases lying between them. Method: immunoSEQ multiplex PCR; TCRdb's copy keeps in-frame clones and lacks some. In the table there are fewer than 400,000 clones, more than 75% of which are singletons. The chain joins TRBV27 to TRBJ2-7; D is ambiguous. The sequencing input was PBMCs or T cells enriched from blood (not recorded which). The clonotype comes from a woman in her forties or fifties who had recovered from COVID-19. The DNA for the CDR3 is TGTGCCAGCAGTACCTCCGGTTTCTACGAGCAGTACTTC. This encodes CASSTSGFYEQYF.